The rows below give T cell receptor beta chains drawn from one sample of a study of spatial heterogeneity in lung cancer. TCRdb called the 5' RACE reads again in MiXCR, with one record for every CDR3 protein. The sample yields 24,000 or so distinct CDR3 sequences, under 8% seen once. The material was PBMCs, obtained at surgery. The receptors stem from a male donor with early-stage non-small cell lung cancer. CDR3s include the opening cysteine and the closing phenylalanine or tryptophan. D genes are given only for firm matches. Expanded clones get a size class; other rows say once, few or many, or leave the size out.

CDR3 DNA,CDR3 protein,V gene,clone size,J gene,D gene
TGCAGTGCCAGGGGACTAGCGGGCGAGCAGTACTTC,CSARGLAGEQYF,TRBV20-1,many,TRBJ2-7,TRBD2
TGTGCCAGCACCAACGGGGCTGAAGCTTTCTTT,CASTNGAEAFF,TRBV27,many,TRBJ1-1,-
TGTGCCAGCAGTGACAGCTACTACGAGCAGTACTTC,CASSDSYYEQYF,TRBV2,many,TRBJ2-7,-
TGTGCCAGCAGGGGGGACAGCTACAATGAGCAGTTCTTC,CASRGDSYNEQFF,TRBV6-6,many,TRBJ2-1,TRBD1
TGTGCCAGCAGTTTTCCCCTTGCGGGGATCTCAGATACGCAGTATTTT,CASSFPLAGISDTQYF,TRBV28,few,TRBJ2-3,-
TGCAGCGCGGCGAGGGGAAACTATGGCTACACCTTC,CSAARGNYGYTF,TRBV29-1,-,TRBJ1-2,-
TGCGCCAGCAGCCCTGGGACAGGGGTTCTGGGGGACATTCAGTACTTC,CASSPGTGVLGDIQYF,TRBV4-3,-,TRBJ2-4,TRBD1
TGTGCCAGCAGTTCATGGGGGAGGGATTACAATGAGCAGTTCTTC,CASSSWGRDYNEQFF,TRBV12-3/TRBV12-4,many,TRBJ2-1,TRBD2
TGTGCCAGCAGTAAGGGGATAGGTTCACCCCTCCACTTT,CASSKGIGSPLHF,TRBV7-9,-,TRBJ1-6,-
TGTGCCAGCAGCCCTAGCCCCGTAGGGGAGCAGTACTTC,CASSPSPVGEQYF,TRBV7-2,many,TRBJ2-7,-
TGTGCCACCAGTGATCGGAGGGTAACCCCGACCAACCCGAACACCGGGGAGCTGTTTTTT,CATSDRRVTPTNPNTGELFF,TRBV24-1,-,TRBJ2-2,-